This T cell receptor (beta chain) emerged from a study of tumor and adjacent non-tumor tissue in lung cancer. On the study more broadly: Patients comprised 12 adenocarcinoma, a couple of squamous cell carcinoma and 1 small cell lung cancer. General study results and limits: In normal lung, the top 100 clones were significantly more dominant than in tumor.

No cell sorting was done before RNA was extracted from the tissue. Three rounds of nested PCR, following a modified ARM-PCR protocol, produced the TCRbeta library. TCRdb redid the calling of the multiplex PCR reads with MiXCR, one entry per CDR3 protein. This sample yields some 120,000 distinct CDR3 sequences, of which about 66% are seen a single time; around 13% belongs to the top ten. CDR1 and CDR2 from the germline V gene are MNHEY and SVGEGT. The V end was cut by 8 bases, the J end by 5 bases, with 9 bases between. This CDR3 has 11 amino acids. This clonotype occurred many times. Its specificity is unknown.

Sequenced sample: lung tumor tissue. The rearrangement uses TRBV6-2 or TRBV6-3 and TRBJ2-5; D is possibly TRBD1 or TRBD2 (6 bases each). The receptor's source is a man under 40 with non-small cell lung cancer. The CDR3 loop is CASGGGETQYF. CDR3 coding DNA: TGTGCCAGCGGAGGGGGGGAGACCCAGTACTTC.